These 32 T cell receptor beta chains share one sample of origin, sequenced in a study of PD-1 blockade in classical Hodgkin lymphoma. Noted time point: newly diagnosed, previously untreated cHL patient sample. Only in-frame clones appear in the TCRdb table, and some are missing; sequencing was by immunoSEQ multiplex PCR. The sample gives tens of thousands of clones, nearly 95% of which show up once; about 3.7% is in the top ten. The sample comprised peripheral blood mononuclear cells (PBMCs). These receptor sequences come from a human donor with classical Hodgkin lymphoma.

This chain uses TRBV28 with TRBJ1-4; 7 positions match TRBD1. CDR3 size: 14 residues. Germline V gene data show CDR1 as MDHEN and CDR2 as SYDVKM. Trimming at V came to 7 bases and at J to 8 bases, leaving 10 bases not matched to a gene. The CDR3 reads CASTTPGGLEKLFF. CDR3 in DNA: TGTGCCAGCACCACACCAGGGGGGCTAGAAAAACTGTTTTTT.

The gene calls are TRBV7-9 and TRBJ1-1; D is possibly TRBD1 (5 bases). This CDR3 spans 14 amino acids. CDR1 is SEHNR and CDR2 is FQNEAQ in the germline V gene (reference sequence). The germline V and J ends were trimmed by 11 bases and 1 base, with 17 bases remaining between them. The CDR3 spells CAGGVGRGNTEAFF. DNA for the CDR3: TGTGCCGGGGGAGTAGGAAGGGGGAACACTGAAGCTTTCTTT.

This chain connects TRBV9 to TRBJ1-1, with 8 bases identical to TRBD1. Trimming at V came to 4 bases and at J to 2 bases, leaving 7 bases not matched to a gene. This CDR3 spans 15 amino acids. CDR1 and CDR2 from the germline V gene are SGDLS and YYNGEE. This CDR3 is CASSPQDRANTEAFF. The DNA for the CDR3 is TGTGCCAGCAGCCCCCAGGACAGGGCCAACACTGAAGCTTTCTTT. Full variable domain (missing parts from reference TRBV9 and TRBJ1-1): DSGVTQTPKHLITATGQRVTLRCSPRSGDLSVYWYQQSLDQGLQFLIQYYNGEERAKGNILERFSAQQFPDLHSELNLSSLELGDSALYFCASSPQDRANTEAFFGQGTRLTVV.

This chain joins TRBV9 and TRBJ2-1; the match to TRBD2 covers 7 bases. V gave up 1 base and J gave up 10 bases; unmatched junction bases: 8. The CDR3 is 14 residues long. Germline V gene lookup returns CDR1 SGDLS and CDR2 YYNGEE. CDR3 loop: CASSVPPGGDEQFF. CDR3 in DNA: TGTGCCAGCAGCGTACCCCCTGGGGGGGACGAGCAGTTCTTC.

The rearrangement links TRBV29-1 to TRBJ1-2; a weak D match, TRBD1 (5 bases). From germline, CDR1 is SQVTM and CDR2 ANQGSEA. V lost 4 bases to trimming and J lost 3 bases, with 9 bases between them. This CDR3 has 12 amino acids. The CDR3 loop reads CSVGSGDYGYTF. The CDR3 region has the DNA TGCAGCGTTGGGTCGGGGGACTATGGCTACACCTTC.

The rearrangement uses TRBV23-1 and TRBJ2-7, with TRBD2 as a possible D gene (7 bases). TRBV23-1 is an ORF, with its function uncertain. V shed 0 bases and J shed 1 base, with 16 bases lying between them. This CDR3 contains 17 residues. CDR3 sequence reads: CASSQSIRGARSYEQYF. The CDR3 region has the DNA TGCGCCAGCAGTCAATCGATCCGGGGGGCCCGTTCCTACGAGCAGTACTTC.

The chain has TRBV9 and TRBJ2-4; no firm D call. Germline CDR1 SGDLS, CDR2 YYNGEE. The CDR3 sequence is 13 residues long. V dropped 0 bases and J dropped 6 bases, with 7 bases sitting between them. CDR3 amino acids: CASSVGSLNIQYF. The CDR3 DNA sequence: TGTGCCAGCAGCGTAGGGTCCTTAAACATTCAGTACTTC.

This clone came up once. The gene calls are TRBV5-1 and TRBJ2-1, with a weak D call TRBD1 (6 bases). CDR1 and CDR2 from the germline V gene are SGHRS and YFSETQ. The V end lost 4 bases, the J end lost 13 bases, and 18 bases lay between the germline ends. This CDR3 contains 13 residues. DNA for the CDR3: TGCGCCAGCAGCAAAGGGGGTATAACCGCCCAGTTCTTC. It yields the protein CASSKGGITAQFF. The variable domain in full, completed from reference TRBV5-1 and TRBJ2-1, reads KAGVTQTPRYLIKTRGQQVTLSCSPISGHRSVSWYQQTPGQGLQFLFEYFSETQRNKGNFPGRFSGRQFSNSRSEMNVSTLELGDSALYLCASSKGGITAQFFGPGTRLTVL.

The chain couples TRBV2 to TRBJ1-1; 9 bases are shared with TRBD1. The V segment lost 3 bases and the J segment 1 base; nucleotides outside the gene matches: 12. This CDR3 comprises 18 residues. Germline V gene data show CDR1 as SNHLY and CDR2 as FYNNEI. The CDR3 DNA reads TGTGCCAGCAGTGAGCTTCCGGGACAGGGAATGGGGAACACTGAAGCTTTCTTT. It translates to CASSELPGQGMGNTEAFF.

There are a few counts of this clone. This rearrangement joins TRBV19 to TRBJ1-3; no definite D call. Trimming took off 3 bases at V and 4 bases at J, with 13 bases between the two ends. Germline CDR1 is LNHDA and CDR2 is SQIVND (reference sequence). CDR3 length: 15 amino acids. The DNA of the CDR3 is TGTGCCAGTAGTATGATCCTTGGCAGGGGAAACACCATATATTTT. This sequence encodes CASSMILGRGNTIYF.

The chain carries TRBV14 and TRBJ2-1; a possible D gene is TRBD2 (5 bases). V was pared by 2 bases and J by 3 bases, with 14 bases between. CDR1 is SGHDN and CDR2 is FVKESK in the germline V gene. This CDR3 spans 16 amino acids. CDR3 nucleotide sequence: TGTGCCAGCAGCCAATCCTCTGGCGGGCGCTACAATGAGCAGTTCTTC. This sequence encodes CASSQSSGGRYNEQFF.

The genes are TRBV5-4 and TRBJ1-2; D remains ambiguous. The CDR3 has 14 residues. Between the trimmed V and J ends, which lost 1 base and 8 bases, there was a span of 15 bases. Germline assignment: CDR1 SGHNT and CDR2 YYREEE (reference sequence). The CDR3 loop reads CASSLTWPFGGYTF. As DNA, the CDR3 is TGTGCCAGCAGCTTGACGTGGCCTTTTGGCGGCTACACCTTC.

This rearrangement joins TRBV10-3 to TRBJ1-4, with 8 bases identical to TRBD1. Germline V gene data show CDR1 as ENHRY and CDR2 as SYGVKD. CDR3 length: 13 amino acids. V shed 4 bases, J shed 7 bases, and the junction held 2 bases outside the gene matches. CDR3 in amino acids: CAISAGGGEKLFF. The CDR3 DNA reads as TGTGCCATCAGTGCAGGGGGCGGTGAAAAACTGTTTTTT.

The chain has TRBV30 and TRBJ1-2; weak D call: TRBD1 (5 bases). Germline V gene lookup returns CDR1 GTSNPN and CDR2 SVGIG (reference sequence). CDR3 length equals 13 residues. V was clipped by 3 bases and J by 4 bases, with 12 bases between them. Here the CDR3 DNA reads TGTGCCTGGAGGGGGGTCCACCTCTATGGCTACACCTTC. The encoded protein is CAWRGVHLYGYTF.

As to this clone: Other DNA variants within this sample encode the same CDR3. CDR3 residues: CASSEVVGGNEKLFF. In DNA, the CDR3 is TGTGCCAGCAGTGAAGTGGTGGGAGGGAATGAAAAACTGTTTTTT. The rearrangement uses TRBV2 and TRBJ1-4; D ambiguous. The CDR3 is 15 residues long. V gave up 1 base and J gave up 5 bases, with 11 bases separating them. Germline V gene lookup returns CDR1 SNHLY and CDR2 FYNNEI.

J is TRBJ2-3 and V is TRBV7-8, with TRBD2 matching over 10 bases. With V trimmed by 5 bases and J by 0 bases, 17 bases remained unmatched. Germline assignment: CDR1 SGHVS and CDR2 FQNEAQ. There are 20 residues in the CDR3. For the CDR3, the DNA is TGTGCCAGCAGCGCGGGGGGACTAGCGCGCAAACGACTTAGCACAGATACGCAGTATTTT. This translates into CASSAGGLARKRLSTDTQYF.

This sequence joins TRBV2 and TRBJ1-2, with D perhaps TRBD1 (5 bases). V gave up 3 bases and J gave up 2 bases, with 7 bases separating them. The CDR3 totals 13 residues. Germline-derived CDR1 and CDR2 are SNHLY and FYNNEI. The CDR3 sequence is CASSDRANYGYTF. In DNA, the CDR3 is TGTGCCAGCAGTGACAGGGCCAACTATGGCTACACCTTC.

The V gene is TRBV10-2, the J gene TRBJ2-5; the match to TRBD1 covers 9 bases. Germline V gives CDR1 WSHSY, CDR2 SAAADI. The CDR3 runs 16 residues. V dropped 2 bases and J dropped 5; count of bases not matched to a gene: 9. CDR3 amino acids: CASSEIWDREVETQYF. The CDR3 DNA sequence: TGCGCCAGCAGTGAGATCTGGGACAGGGAGGTCGAGACCCAGTACTTC.

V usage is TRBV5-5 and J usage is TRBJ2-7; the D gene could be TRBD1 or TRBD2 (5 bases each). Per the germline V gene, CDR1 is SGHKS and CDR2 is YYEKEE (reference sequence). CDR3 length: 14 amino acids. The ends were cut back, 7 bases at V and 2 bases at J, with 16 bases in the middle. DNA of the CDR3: TGTGCCAGCCTTCTTCGTGAGGGACCCTACGAGCAGTACTTC. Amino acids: CASLLREGPYEQYF.

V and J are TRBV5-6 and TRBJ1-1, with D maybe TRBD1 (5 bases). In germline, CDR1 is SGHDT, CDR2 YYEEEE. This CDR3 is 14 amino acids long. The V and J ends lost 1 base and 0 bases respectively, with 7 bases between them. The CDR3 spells CASSLQGVNTEAFF. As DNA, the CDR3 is TGTGCCAGCAGCTTGCAGGGAGTGAACACTGAAGCTTTCTTT.

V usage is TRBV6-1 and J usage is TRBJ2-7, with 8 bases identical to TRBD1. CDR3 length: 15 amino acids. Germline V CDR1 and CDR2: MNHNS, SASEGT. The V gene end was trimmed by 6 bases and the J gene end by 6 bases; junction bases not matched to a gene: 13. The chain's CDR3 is CASSPIPRGLGEQYF. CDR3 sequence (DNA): TGTGCCAGCAGCCCAATCCCCAGGGGGCTAGGCGAGCAGTACTTC.

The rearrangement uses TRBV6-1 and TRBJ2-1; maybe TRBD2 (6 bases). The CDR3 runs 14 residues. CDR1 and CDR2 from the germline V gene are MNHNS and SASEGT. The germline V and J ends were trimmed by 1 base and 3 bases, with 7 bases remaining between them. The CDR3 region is CASSEGGLYNEQFF. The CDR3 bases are TGTGCCAGCAGTGAAGGGGGACTCTACAATGAGCAGTTCTTC.

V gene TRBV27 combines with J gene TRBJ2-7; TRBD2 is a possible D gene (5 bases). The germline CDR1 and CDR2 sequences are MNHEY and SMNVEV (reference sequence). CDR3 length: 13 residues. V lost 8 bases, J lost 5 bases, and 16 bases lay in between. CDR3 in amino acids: CASSLRGVHEQYF. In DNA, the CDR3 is TGTGCCAGCTCCCTCCGGGGAGTCCACGAGCAGTACTTC.

CDR3 protein: CSVEIRVNTEAFF. CDR3 DNA: TGCAGCGTTGAAATACGGGTGAACACTGAAGCTTTCTTT. The V call is TRBV29-1, the J call TRBJ1-1; D is undetermined. Germline V gene lookup returns CDR1 SQVTM and CDR2 ANQGSEA. Trimming shortened V by 2 bases and J by 0 bases, and 7 bases separated the two germline ends. The CDR3 consists of 13 residues.

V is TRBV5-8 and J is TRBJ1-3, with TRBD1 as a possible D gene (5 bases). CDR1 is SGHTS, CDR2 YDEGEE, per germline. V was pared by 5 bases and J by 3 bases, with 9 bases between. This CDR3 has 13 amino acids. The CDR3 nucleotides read TGTGCCAGCAGGCTTGGGGGTGGAAACACCATATATTTT. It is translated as CASRLGGGNTIYF.

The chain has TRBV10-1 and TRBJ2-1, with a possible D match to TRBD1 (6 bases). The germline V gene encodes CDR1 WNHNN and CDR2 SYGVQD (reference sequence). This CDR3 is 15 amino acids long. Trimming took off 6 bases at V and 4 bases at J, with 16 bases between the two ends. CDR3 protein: CASSEAGGGYNEQFF. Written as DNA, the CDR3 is TGCGCCAGCAGCGAGGCTGGGGGCGGATACAATGAGCAGTTCTTC.

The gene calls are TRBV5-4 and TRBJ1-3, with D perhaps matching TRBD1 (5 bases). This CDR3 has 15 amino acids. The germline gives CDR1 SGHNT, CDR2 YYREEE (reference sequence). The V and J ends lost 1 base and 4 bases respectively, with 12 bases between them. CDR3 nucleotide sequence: TGTGCCAGCAGCTTGTCTGGGGCATCCGGAAACACCATATATTTT. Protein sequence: CASSLSGASGNTIYF.

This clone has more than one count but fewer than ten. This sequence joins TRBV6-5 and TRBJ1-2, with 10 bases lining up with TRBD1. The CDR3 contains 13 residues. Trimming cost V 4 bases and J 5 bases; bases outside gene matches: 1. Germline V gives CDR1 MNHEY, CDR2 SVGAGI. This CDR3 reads CASSWTGGYGYTF. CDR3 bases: TGTGCCAGCAGTTGGACAGGGGGATATGGCTACACCTTC.

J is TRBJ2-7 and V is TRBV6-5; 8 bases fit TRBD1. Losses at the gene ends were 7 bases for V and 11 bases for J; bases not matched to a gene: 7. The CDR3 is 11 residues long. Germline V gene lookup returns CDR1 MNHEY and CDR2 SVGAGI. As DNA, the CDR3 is TGTGCCAGCAAAGACAGGGGTTTTGAGTACTTC. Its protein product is CASKDRGFEYF.

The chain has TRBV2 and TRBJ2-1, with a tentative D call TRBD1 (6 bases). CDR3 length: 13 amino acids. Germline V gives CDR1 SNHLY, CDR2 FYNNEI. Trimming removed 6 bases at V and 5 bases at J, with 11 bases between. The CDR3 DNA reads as TGTGCCAGCAGGGCTGGACAGAACAATGAGCAGTTCTTC. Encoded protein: CASRAGQNNEQFF.

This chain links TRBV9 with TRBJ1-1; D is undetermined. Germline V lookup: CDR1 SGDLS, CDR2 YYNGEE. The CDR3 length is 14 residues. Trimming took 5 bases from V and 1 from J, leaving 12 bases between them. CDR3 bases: TGTGCCAGCAGTGGGCAGGTGGAGAACACTGAAGCTTTCTTT. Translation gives CASSGQVENTEAFF.

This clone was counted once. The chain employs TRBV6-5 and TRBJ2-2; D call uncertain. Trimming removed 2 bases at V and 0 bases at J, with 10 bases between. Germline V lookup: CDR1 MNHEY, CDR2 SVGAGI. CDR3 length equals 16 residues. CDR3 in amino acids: CASSYRQFANTGELFF. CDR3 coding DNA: TGTGCCAGCAGTTACCGGCAGTTCGCGAACACCGGGGAGCTGTTTTTT.